Listed below are T cell receptor beta chains from one sample, sequenced in a study of a mutant IDH1 vaccine in newly diagnosed glioma. TCRdb's copy holds only in-frame clones and misses some; the assay was immunoSEQ multiplex PCR. The data hold under 150,000 clones, with over 75% observed a single time. These receptors are not linked to any known antigen. The sample in question was PBMCs, obtained from a glioma patient whose treatment included an IDH1 peptide vaccine. Receptor source: a man between 40 and 49 years old with glioma. CDR3s include the opening cysteine and the closing phenylalanine or tryptophan. The order of the fields is V gene, clone size, J gene, D gene, CDR3 DNA, CDR3 protein. D genes are given only for firm matches. Part of the rows lack a size; the others show once, few, many or a class for expanded clones.

>TRBV20-1|.|TRBJ2-3|.
TGCAGTGCGGGTCCAGGAGATACGCAGTATTTT
CSAGPGDTQYF
>TRBV6-1|.|TRBJ1-2|TRBD1
TGTGCCAGCAGTGCCTATATTGGGACAGGGGGCGCGGGAGGCTACACCTTC
CASSAYIGTGGAGGYTF
>TRBV5-4|.|TRBJ1-1|.
TGTGCCAGCAGTCGAGGAGAAGTGGCGGGGACTGAAGCTTTCTTT
CASSRGEVAGTEAFF
>TRBV2|.|TRBJ2-2|.
TGTGCCAGCAGTGTTAAGGCAGGCGGGGAGCTGTTTTTT
CASSVKAGGELFF
>TRBV7-2|.|TRBJ2-3|TRBD1
TGTGCCAGCAGCTTAGAGGGGGCGCAGACAGATACGCAGTATTTT
CASSLEGAQTDTQYF
>TRBV5-1|.|TRBJ2-3|TRBD2
TGCGCCAGCAGGGGGAGGGCAGCAGAGGGAGATACGCAGTATTTT
CASRGRAAEGDTQYF
>TRBV27|.|TRBJ2-7|.
TGTGCCAGCAGTCCTAGCAAAGGGTCCAGTTCCTACGAGCAGTACTTC
CASSPSKGSSSYEQYF
>TRBV7-9|.|TRBJ2-3|TRBD2
TGTGCCAGCAGCGCGACTAGCGGGGGGGGCTCAGATACGCAGTATTTT
CASSATSGGGSDTQYF
>TRBV28|.|TRBJ1-1|.
TGTGCCAGCCAATCACAGGGCCCCCGATGGGAAGCTTTCTTT
CASQSQGPRWEAFF
>TRBV18|.|TRBJ2-7|.
TGTGCCAGCTCACCCGAGCAGTACTTC
CASSPEQYF
>TRBV10-3|.|TRBJ2-5|TRBD2
TGTGCCATCAGTGGACTAGCGGGAGTCGGCCAAGAGACCCAGTACTTC
CAISGLAGVGQETQYF
>TRBV2|.|TRBJ2-6|.
TGTGCCAGCAGTGAATTGGGGGCCCCCCACGTGGGGGCCAACGTCCTGACTTTC
CASSELGAPHVGANVLTF
>TRBV7-2|.|TRBJ2-4|.
TGTGCCAGCAGCTTAAACGGGGGTCGGTTAGCCAAAAACATTCAGTACTTC
CASSLNGGRLAKNIQYF
>TRBV5-1|.|TRBJ2-5|.
TGCGCCAGCAGCTTGGTCCCAGGTTTTGGAGAGACCCAGTACTTC
CASSLVPGFGETQYF
>TRBV11-2|.|TRBJ2-7|TRBD2
TGTGCCAGCAGCTTAGAGATTGCACGGGGGGTCGACGAGCAGTACTTC
CASSLEIARGVDEQYF
>TRBV5-1|.|TRBJ2-3|.
TGCGCCAGCAGCCGCGACAGCATAGATACGCAGTATTTT
CASSRDSIDTQYF
>TRBV6-6|.|TRBJ2-7|.
TGTGCCAGCATGAGTGGGGGGAGCGACGAGCAGTACTTC
CASMSGGSDEQYF
>TRBV18|.|TRBJ2-7|.
TGTGCCAGCTCACCGCGGAGGGCCTACGAGCAGTACTTC
CASSPRRAYEQYF
>TRBV7-2|.|TRBJ1-2|.
TGTGCCAGCAGCCCGACACACGATGGCTACACCTTC
CASSPTHDGYTF
>TRBV6-1|.|TRBJ1-2|.
TGTGCCAGCAGTGATTGGGGCGAAGGATATGGCTACACCTTC
CASSDWGEGYGYTF
>TRBV9|few|TRBJ2-7|.
TGTGCCAGCAGCGTAGAGGTGGGTACCGAGCAGTACTTC
CASSVEVGTEQYF
>TRBV4-3|.|TRBJ2-2|TRBD2
TGCGCCAGCAGCCAAGTAGTACTAGCGGGCACCGGGGAGCTGTTTTTT
CASSQVVLAGTGELFF
>TRBV11-2|.|TRBJ2-3|TRBD2
TGTGCCAGCAGCTTAGACAGCGGGGAAACAGATACGCAGTATTTT
CASSLDSGETDTQYF
>TRBV6-7|few|TRBJ2-4|.
TGTGCCAGCAGTTACCTCCGGTCGGGGCAGGACGGTCCTGACAAAAACATTCAGTACTTC
CASSYLRSGQDGPDKNIQYF
>TRBV28|.|TRBJ1-3|.
TGTGCCACTCGAACAGAGGGGGGGTCAGGAAACACCATATATTTT
CATRTEGGSGNTIYF
>TRBV30|few|TRBJ1-1|TRBD1
TGTGCCCGGGACAGACACATGAACACTGAAGCTTTCTTT
CARDRHMNTEAFF
>TRBV5-1|.|TRBJ2-5|.
TGCGCCAGCAGCTTGGACGGTTCTAAAGAGACCCAGTACTTC
CASSLDGSKETQYF
>TRBV27|.|TRBJ1-1|TRBD1
TGTGCCAGCAGTTTATCAGAGGGGGCGAAGGCTTTCTTT
CASSLSEGAKAFF
>TRBV25-1|.|TRBJ2-6|.
TGTGCCAGCAGTGAATCGGAGGTAGCCAACGTCCTGACTTTC
CASSESEVANVLTF
>TRBV11-2|once|TRBJ2-3|.
TGTGCCAGCAGCTTATTACGGCGGAGAGATGCAGATACGCAGTATTTT
CASSLLRRRDADTQYF
>TRBV10-3|.|TRBJ2-3|TRBD2
TGTGCCATCAGTGGGCGGACTAGCGGAACAGATACGCAGTATTTT
CAISGRTSGTDTQYF
>TRBV5-6|.|TRBJ1-2|.
TGTGCCAGCAGTCAGGGCTGGAACTATGGCTACACCTTC
CASSQGWNYGYTF
>TRBV19|once|TRBJ1-5|TRBD1
TGTGCCAGTACCCGTACCGGGACAGGAAGCAATCAGCCCCAGCATTTT
CASTRTGTGSNQPQHF
>TRBV7-2|.|TRBJ1-2|.
TGTGCCAGCAGCTTAAATTCAGGGACGGGTGGCTACACCTTC
CASSLNSGTGGYTF
>TRBV5-1|.|TRBJ2-1|.
TGCGCCAGCAGCTGGGGTTACAATGAGCAGTTCTTC
CASSWGYNEQFF
>TRBV28|.|TRBJ2-7|.
TGTGCCAGCAGGCCGCCGGGACATTGGGGAGGGGAGCAGTACTTC
CASRPPGHWGGEQYF
>TRBV7-9|.|TRBJ2-5|.
TGTGCCAGCAGCTTAAGTAACAGTGGAGGGGAGACCCAGTACTTC
CASSLSNSGGETQYF
>TRBV2|once|TRBJ2-2|TRBD2
TGTGCCAGCAGTGAGACTAGCGGGAACACCGGGGAGCTGTTTTTT
CASSETSGNTGELFF
>TRBV30|.|TRBJ2-5|.
TGTGCCTGCTCCGGACTCCCGAGCGAGGAGACCCAGTACTTC
CACSGLPSEETQYF
>TRBV7-2|.|TRBJ2-7|.
TGTGCCAGCAGCTTAGCCAGTACCTACGAGCAGTACTTC
CASSLASTYEQYF
>TRBV6-1|.|TRBJ2-5|.
TGTGCCAGCAGGAACGTGGGAACAGAGACCCAGTACTTC
CASRNVGTETQYF
>TRBV5-4|.|TRBJ2-2|.
TGTGCCAGCAGCACAGGACGGACCACGAACACCGGGGAGCTGTTTTTT
CASSTGRTTNTGELFF
>TRBV7-2|.|TRBJ1-1|TRBD1
TGTGCCAGCAGCCTGACAGGGGCCAACACTGAAGCTTTCTTT
CASSLTGANTEAFF
>TRBV27|.|TRBJ2-1|.
TGTGCCAGCAGTTTATTGTCGACTAGGGCTGAGTTCTTC
CASSLLSTRAEFF
>TRBV10-3|.|TRBJ2-7|TRBD2
TGTGCCATCACTGGAGGAGATAGCGGGAAGTCCTACGAGCAGTACTTC
CAITGGDSGKSYEQYF
>TRBV11-3|once|TRBJ2-2|TRBD1
TGTGCCAGCAGCTTAGATCCAGGGGGCAGGGTGAACACCGGGGAGCTGTTTTTT
CASSLDPGGRVNTGELFF
>TRBV28|many|TRBJ1-2|.
TGTGCCAGCAGTTCCGAAACCTATGGCTACACCTTC
CASSSETYGYTF
>TRBV5-1|.|TRBJ1-1|.
TGCGCCAGCAGCCAAGCGGGCCTTATGAACACTGAAGCTTTCTTT
CASSQAGLMNTEAFF
>TRBV14|few|TRBJ2-7|.
TGTGCCAGCAGCCAAGTTCCAGGACCTTACGAGCAGTACTTC
CASSQVPGPYEQYF
>TRBV6-6|.|TRBJ1-3|.
TGTGCCAGCAGTTACTCTGGGGGTCCGTCTGGAAACACCATATATTTT
CASSYSGGPSGNTIYF
>TRBV7-8|few|TRBJ1-1|TRBD1
TGTGCCAGCAGCTTAGGTCAGGGGGTAGGAGCTTTCTTT
CASSLGQGVGAFF
>TRBV18|.|TRBJ2-1|TRBD1
TGTGCCAGCTCACCATCACAGGGGTACAATGAGCAGTTCTTC
CASSPSQGYNEQFF
>TRBV28|.|TRBJ1-1|.
TGTGCCAGCAGTTTAGTGCCCGGGAACACTGAAGCTTTCTTT
CASSLVPGNTEAFF
>TRBV27|.|TRBJ2-7|.
TGTGCCAGCAGTCCCTCCCCTATGAGCTCCTACGAGCAGTACTTC
CASSPSPMSSYEQYF
>TRBV9|.|TRBJ2-3|TRBD2
TGTGCCAGCAGCGCGGCTAGCGGGAGGGACACAGATACGCAGTATTTT
CASSAASGRDTDTQYF